The present entry profiles one T cell receptor (beta chain) with its context. V shed 7 bases, J shed 7 bases, and the junction held 5 bases outside the gene matches. Germline-derived CDR1 and CDR2 are SEHNR and FQNEAQ (reference sequence). CDR3 length: 13 residues. The sample originates from a study of cytomegalovirus exposure and HLA in healthy donors. PCR primers comprised 60 Vbeta and 13 Jbeta primers. Only in-frame clones appear in the TCRdb table, and some are missing; sequencing was by immunoSEQ multiplex PCR. This table has approximately 160,000 clones, 81% appearing once. The TCR sequence derives from a man aged 50-60 years in good health and CMV-seropositive. The sample was PBMCs. The genes are TRBV7-9 and TRBJ2-1; 9 bases are shared with TRBD1. CDR3 region: CASTGQGRNEQFF. The CDR3 DNA is TGTGCCAGCACCGGACAGGGGAGGAATGAGCAGTTCTTC.